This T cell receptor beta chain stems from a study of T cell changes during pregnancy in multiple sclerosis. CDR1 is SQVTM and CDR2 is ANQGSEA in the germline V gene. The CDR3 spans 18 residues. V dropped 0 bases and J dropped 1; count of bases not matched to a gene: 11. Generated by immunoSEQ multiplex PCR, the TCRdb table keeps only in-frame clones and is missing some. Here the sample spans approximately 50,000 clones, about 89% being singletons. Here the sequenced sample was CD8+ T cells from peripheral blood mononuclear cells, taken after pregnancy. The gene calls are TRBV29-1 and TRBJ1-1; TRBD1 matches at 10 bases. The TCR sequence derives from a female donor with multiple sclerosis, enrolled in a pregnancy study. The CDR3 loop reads CSVEDDLTGGLGNTEAFF. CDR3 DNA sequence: TGCAGCGTTGAAGACGATTTGACAGGGGGCTTGGGGAACACTGAAGCTTTCTTT.